The 9 T cell receptor beta chains reported below all come from one sample, sequenced in a study of technical replicates of blood from several donors. Clones were read by immunoSEQ multiplex PCR, and TCRdb kept only the in-frame ones, dropping some. The sample records approximately 70,000 clones, almost 98% being singletons. The sequencing sample was made of T cells isolated from PBMCs. These receptors came from a human donor in good health.

J is TRBJ1-1 and V is TRBV4-1; 7 positions match TRBD1. This CDR3 spans 15 amino acids. The germline gives CDR1 MGHRA, CDR2 YSYEKL. V trimming: 2 bases; J trimming: 5 bases; junction bases outside the gene matches: 8. The CDR3 region has the DNA TGCGCCAGCAGCCAATCGGCAGGGGGAGGAACTGAAGCTTTCTTT. Translated, it gives CASSQSAGGGTEAFF.

The chain carries TRBV5-5 and TRBJ1-2; D is ambiguous. The CDR3 length is 13 residues. Germline assignment: CDR1 SGHKS and CDR2 YYEKEE (reference sequence). V was trimmed by 5 bases and J by 7 bases, leaving 15 bases between them. CDR3 region: CASRDGRGFGYTF. Written as DNA, the CDR3 is TGTGCCAGCAGGGATGGTCGGGGATTTGGCTACACCTTC.

The J gene is TRBJ1-5, the V gene TRBV9; D is perhaps TRBD1 (5 bases). The germline CDR1 and CDR2 sequences are SGDLS and YYNGEE. This CDR3 comprises 14 residues. V was clipped by 3 bases and J by 9 bases, with 16 bases between them. CDR3 in DNA: TGTGCCAGCAGCGGTGGTAGGGGCCTCGCGCCCCAGCATTTT. Its protein is CASSGGRGLAPQHF.

This chain connects TRBV15 to TRBJ2-1, with a possible D match to TRBD1 (5 bases). Per germline, CDR1 LNHNV and CDR2 YYDKDF (reference sequence). The CDR3 runs to 19 residues. Trimming took off 1 base at V and 1 base at J, with 20 bases between the two ends. DNA of the CDR3: TGTGCCACCAGCAGAGTTCTGGGGCAGGGTCCTCAGTCCTACAATGAGCAGTTCTTC. Protein sequence: CATSRVLGQGPQSYNEQFF. Supplemented by reference TRBV15 and TRBJ2-1, the full variable domain reads DAMVIQNPRYQVTQFGKPVTLSCSQTLNHNVMYWYQQKSSQAPKLLFHYYDKDFNNEADTPDNFQSRRPNTSFCFLDIRSPGLGDTAMYLCATSRVLGQGPQSYNEQFFGPGTRLTVL.

The genes are TRBV6-1 and TRBJ2-7, with 8 bases matching TRBD1. With V trimmed by 6 bases and J by 2 bases, 3 bases remained unmatched. The CDR3 runs to 13 residues. CDR1 is MNHNS, CDR2 SASEGT, per germline. The CDR3: CASRQGGPYEQYF. CDR3 sequence (DNA): TGTGCCAGCAGACAGGGGGGTCCCTACGAGCAGTACTTC.

This CDR3 reads CASRLSGFSGANVLTF. In DNA, the CDR3 is TGTGCCAGTAGGCTCTCGGGATTCTCTGGGGCCAACGTCCTGACTTTC. The J gene is TRBJ2-6, the V gene TRBV19, with D possibly being TRBD2 (5 bases). Trimming removed 6 bases at V and 0 bases at J, with 12 bases between. Per germline, CDR1 LNHDA and CDR2 SQIVND (reference sequence). This CDR3 region has 16 residues.

The rearrangement uses TRBV2 and TRBJ2-7; D might be TRBD1 (6 bases). The CDR3 runs 15 residues. The germline CDR1 and CDR2 sequences are SNHLY and FYNNEI. V lost 4 bases and J 6 bases, leaving 19 bases between the germline ends. This chain's CDR3 is CASSVRGGNSGEQYF. The CDR3, as DNA: TGTGCCAGCAGTGTCAGGGGTGGGAACTCCGGCGAGCAGTACTTC.

The chain is built from TRBV6-1 and TRBJ2-7; 9 positions match TRBD2. The CDR3 loop spans 15 amino acids. V gave up 2 bases and J gave up 5 bases; unmatched junction bases: 7. Germline-derived CDR1 and CDR2 are MNHNS and SASEGT. CDR3 protein: CASSEPGVAGDEQYF. CDR3 coding DNA: TGTGCCAGCAGTGAACCCGGAGTAGCGGGAGACGAGCAGTACTTC.

The V gene is TRBV19, the J gene TRBJ2-4; D is perhaps TRBD1 (6 bases). The CDR3 runs to 17 residues. Germline V lookup: CDR1 LNHDA, CDR2 SQIVND (reference sequence). V was pared by 1 base and J by 0 bases, with 13 bases between. The CDR3 DNA follows: TGTGCCAGTAGTATAGGGGGACACGATCTAGCCAAAAACATTCAGTACTTC. This gives the protein CASSIGGHDLAKNIQYF.